Shown below are 7 T cell receptor beta chains from a single sample sequenced in a study of cytomegalovirus exposure and HLA in healthy donors. Primers included in the PCR were 60 Vbeta and 13 Jbeta primers. The data were produced by immunoSEQ multiplex PCR, yet TCRdb's version contains in-frame clones alone and is incomplete. The ten top clones account for roughly 0.98%, within a sample of around 200,000 clones. Sequencing was performed on PBMCs. The receptors shown here come from a woman aged 25 to 39 in good health and CMV-seropositive.

The rearrangement uses TRBV2 and TRBJ1-2, with a tentative D call TRBD1 (5 bases). Germline V gene sequence: CDR1 SNHLY, CDR2 FYNNEI. This CDR3 has 15 residues. Trimming removed 6 bases from V and 8 bases from J, with 22 bases in between. Here the CDR3 DNA reads TGTGCCAGCAGCCCCCGGGGGGAAGTGGAGAAGGGCTACACCTTC. This encodes CASSPRGEVEKGYTF.

The chain uses TRBV4-2 and TRBJ1-5; 8 nucleotides agree with TRBD1. V gave up 2 bases and J gave up 5 bases; unmatched junction bases: 5. Looked up from germline, CDR1 is LGHNA and CDR2 is YNFKEQ. The CDR3 sequence is 15 residues long. This CDR3 reads CASSQMTGVDQPQHF. Written as DNA, the CDR3 is TGTGCCAGCAGCCAAATGACAGGGGTCGATCAGCCCCAGCATTTT.

The J gene is TRBJ2-6, the V gene TRBV10-2; no clear D. Deletions cut 6 bases from V and 0 bases from J, with 18 bases between. There are 18 residues in the CDR3. Germline lookup yields CDR1 WSHSY and CDR2 SAAADI. CDR3 bases: TGCGCCAGCAGCGACTCTGAGGCCGTTCTCTCTGGGGCCAACGTCCTGACTTTC. This encodes CASSDSEAVLSGANVLTF.

CDR3 residues: CASSLRSVSHEQFF. The CDR3 coding sequence is TGTGCCAGCAGCCTTAGATCGGTTTCACATGAGCAGTTCTTC. V gene TRBV9 combines with J gene TRBJ2-1; D is uncertain. The V and J ends lost 4 bases and 8 bases respectively, with 16 bases between them. CDR3 length: 14 amino acids. The germline gives CDR1 SGDLS, CDR2 YYNGEE. The full variable domain, completed using reference TRBV9 and TRBJ2-1, is DSGVTQTPKHLITATGQRVTLRCSPRSGDLSVYWYQQSLDQGLQFLIQYYNGEERAKGNILERFSAQQFPDLHSELNLSSLELGDSALYFCASSLRSVSHEQFFGPGTRLTVL.

The chain has TRBV6-9 and TRBJ2-7, with D possibly matching TRBD2 (5 bases). Germline assignment: CDR1 MNHGY and CDR2 SVAAGI. The length of the CDR3 is 14 residues. Trimming shortened V by 4 bases and J by 5 bases, and 15 bases separated the two germline ends. CDR3 amino acids: CASSFRQDLDEQYF. CDR3 DNA: TGTGCCAGCAGTTTCCGGCAGGACTTGGACGAGCAGTACTTC.

The CDR3: CASSHRDRENTEQYF. The CDR3 DNA reads as TGTGCCAGCAGTCACCGGGACAGGGAAAATACAGAGCAGTACTTC. The chain employs TRBV5-4 and TRBJ2-7, with TRBD1 identical over 9 bases. V lost 5 bases and J lost 7; bases outside the gene matches: 13. The CDR3 is made up of 15 amino acids. Germline V gives CDR1 SGHNT, CDR2 YYREEE (reference sequence). Full variable domain (outside the CDR3, taken from reference TRBV5-4 and TRBJ2-7): ETGVTQSPTHLIKTRGQQVTLRCSSQSGHNTVSWYQQALGQGPQFIFQYYREEENGRGNFPPRFSGLQFPNYSSELNVNALELDDSALYLCASSHRDRENTEQYFGPGTRLTVT.

Concerning this clone itself: Germline is not matched at one junction end, which may reflect a read error. CDR3 bases: TGTGCCAGCACCTTAGAGAGCTCCTACGAGCAGTACTTC. Protein product: CASTLESSYEQYF. J is TRBJ2-7 and V is TRBV13, with D unresolved. This CDR3 is 13 amino acids long. CDR1 and CDR2 from the germline V gene are PRHDT and FYEKMQ (reference sequence).